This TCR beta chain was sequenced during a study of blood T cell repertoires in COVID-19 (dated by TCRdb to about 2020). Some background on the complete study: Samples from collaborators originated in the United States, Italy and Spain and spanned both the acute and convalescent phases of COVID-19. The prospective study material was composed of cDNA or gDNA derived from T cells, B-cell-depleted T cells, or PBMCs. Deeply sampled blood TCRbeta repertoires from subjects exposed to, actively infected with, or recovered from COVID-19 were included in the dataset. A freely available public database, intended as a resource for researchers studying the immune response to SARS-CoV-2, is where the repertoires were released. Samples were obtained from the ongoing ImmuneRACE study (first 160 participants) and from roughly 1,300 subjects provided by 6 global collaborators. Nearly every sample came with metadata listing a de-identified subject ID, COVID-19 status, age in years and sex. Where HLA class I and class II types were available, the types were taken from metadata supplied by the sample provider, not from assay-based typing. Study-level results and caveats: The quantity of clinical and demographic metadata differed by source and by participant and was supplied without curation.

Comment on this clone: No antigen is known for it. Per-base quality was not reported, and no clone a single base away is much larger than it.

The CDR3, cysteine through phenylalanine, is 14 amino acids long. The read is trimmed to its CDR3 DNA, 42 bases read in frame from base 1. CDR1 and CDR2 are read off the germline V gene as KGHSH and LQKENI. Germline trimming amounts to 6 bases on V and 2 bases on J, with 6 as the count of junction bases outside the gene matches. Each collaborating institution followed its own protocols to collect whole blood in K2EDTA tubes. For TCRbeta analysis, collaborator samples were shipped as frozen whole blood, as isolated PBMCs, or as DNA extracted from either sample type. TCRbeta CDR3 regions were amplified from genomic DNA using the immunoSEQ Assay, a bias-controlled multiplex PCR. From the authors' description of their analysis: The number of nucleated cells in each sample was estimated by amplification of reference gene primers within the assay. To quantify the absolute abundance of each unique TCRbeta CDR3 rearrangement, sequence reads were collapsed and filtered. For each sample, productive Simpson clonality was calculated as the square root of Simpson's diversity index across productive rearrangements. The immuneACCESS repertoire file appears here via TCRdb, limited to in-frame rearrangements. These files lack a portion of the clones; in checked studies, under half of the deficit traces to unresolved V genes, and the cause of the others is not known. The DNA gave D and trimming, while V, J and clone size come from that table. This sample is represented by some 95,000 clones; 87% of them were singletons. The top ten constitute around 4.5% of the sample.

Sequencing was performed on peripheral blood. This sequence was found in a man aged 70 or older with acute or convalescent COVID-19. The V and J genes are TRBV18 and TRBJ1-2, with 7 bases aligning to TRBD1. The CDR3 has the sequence CASSPPGQNYGYTF. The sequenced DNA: TGTGCCAGCTCGCCCCCGGGACAGAACTATGGCTACACCTTC.